The 5 T cell receptor beta chains given below trace back to one sample, sequenced in a study of T cells after yellow fever vaccination (dated by TCRdb to about 2019). Library preparation was by 5' RACE. The reads were generated on an Illumina HiSeq 2500. TCRdb reworked the public reads: Q25 trimming with fastp, MiXCR clone assembly, productive beta chains retained. Every distinct CDR3 protein forms one entry, paired with its most common genes and DNA. Across this sample there are approximately 300,000 distinct CDR3 sequences, with about 6.6% seen only once. The ten largest clones represent 18% of the sample. The label giving this sample's treatment or condition can be read as: live attenuated yellow fever vaccine strain. The sample in question was PBMCs, obtained about 49 days after the first yellow fever vaccination. These receptors came from a man younger than 30 who received the YFV17D yellow fever vaccine.

The chain combines TRBV11-2 with TRBJ2-5, with 15 bases lining up with TRBD2. The V and J ends lost 5 bases and 2 bases, in that order; junction bases with no gene match: 15. This CDR3 has 20 amino acids. CDR1 is SGHAT, CDR2 FQNNGV, per germline. In nucleotides, the CDR3 is TGTGCCAGCAGCACTCCTACCCCGGGACTAGCGGGGGGTAGGCAAGAGACCCAGTACTTC. Its protein is CASSTPTPGLAGGRQETQYF.

The rearrangement links TRBV24-1 to TRBJ1-1, with D perhaps matching TRBD1 (5 bases). This CDR3 is built from 13 residues. Germline CDR1 KGHDR, CDR2 SFDVKD. The V end was cut by 0 bases, the J end by 8 bases, with 9 bases between. CDR3 nucleotide sequence: TGTGCCACCAGTGATTTGCAAGGGGTGGAAGCTTTCTTT. Translated, it gives CATSDLQGVEAFF.

This clonotype has only a few counts. V usage is TRBV9 and J usage is TRBJ2-2; 8 nucleotides match TRBD1. The CDR3 covers 15 residues. Losses at the gene ends were 5 bases for V and 0 bases for J; bases not matched to a gene: 3. The germline CDR1 and CDR2 sequences are SGDLS and YYNGEE. The CDR3 DNA sequence: TGTGCCAGCAGGGAACAGGGGGCGAACACCGGGGAGCTGTTTTTT. Translating gives CASREQGANTGELFF.

In this sample, this clonotype turned up many times. J is TRBJ2-7 and V is TRBV27, with a weak D call TRBD2 (6 bases). Trimming removed 5 bases at V and 3 bases at J, with 17 bases between. The CDR3 is made up of 15 amino acids. CDR1 is MNHEY and CDR2 is SMNVEV in the germline V gene (reference sequence). CDR3 in amino acids: CASSQKPGRGYEQYF. CDR3 bases: TGTGCCAGCAGTCAAAAGCCCGGGAGAGGCTACGAGCAGTACTTC.

This clonotype was found many times. The rearrangement links TRBV5-1 to TRBJ2-7; the D is unclear. The germline V gene has CDR1 SGHRS and CDR2 YFSETQ. The CDR3 runs to 13 residues. Trimming cost V 4 bases and J 3 bases, with 11 bases left between them. Here the CDR3 DNA reads TGCGCCAGCAGCCCGCACGGGTTCTACGAGCAGTACTTC. It yields the protein CASSPHGFYEQYF.